The entry that follows covers one T cell receptor beta chain sequence. Its antigen is unknown. This entry comes from a study of early T cells in non-severe SARS-CoV-2 infection. Overall study context: Sequencing used unsorted whole-blood bulk RNA, so chains lack pairing.

Tagging with unique molecular identifiers was applied to individual cDNA molecules. MiXCR was run by TCRdb on the 5' RACE reads, yielding one entry per CDR3 protein. The data show tens of thousands of distinct CDR3 sequences, more than 15% seen once. Study outcomes and limitations: Missing private and CD4 specificities, VDJdb matching favored anti-spike CD8 responses.

The V gene's germline CDR1 is SGDLS and CDR2 YYNGEE. This CDR3 region has 15 residues. Trimming removed 0 bases at V and 1 base at J, with 10 bases between. The sequenced sample was whole blood, obtained at baseline. The chain is built from TRBV9 and TRBJ2-5; possible D gene TRBD1, 5 bases. This TCR was sampled from an adult who was a healthcare worker with PCR-confirmed SARS-CoV-2 infection or an uninfected control (not recorded which). DNA for the CDR3: TGTGCCAGCAGCGTAGAAGGGGCCCCCCAAGAGACCCAGTACTTC. Amino acid sequence: CASSVEGAPQETQYF.